These 27 T cell receptor beta chains originate from one sample sequenced in a study of Ad26.COV2.S vaccination and SARS-CoV-2 variants. Sequencing used immunoSEQ multiplex PCR; TCRdb keeps in-frame clones, though not all of them. The sample consists of roughly 420,000 clones, roughly 89% of them appearing once. Treatment: roughly 20 received Ad26.COV2.S at low or high dose, single or two shots; several received placebo; per-sample allocation not given. The study sampled participants on day 63 after the first vaccine or placebo injection. This material consisted of peripheral blood, taken in a trial of Ad26.COV2.S vaccine versus placebo. The source is a person between 18 and 65 years old who received the Ad26.COV2.S COVID-19 vaccine or a placebo.

The gene calls are TRBV5-5 and TRBJ1-2; TRBD1 matches at 11 bases. Germline CDR1 and CDR2: SGHKS and YYEKEE (reference sequence). The CDR3 totals 15 residues. Trimming at V came to 4 bases and at J to 3 bases, leaving 5 bases not matched to a gene. Here the CDR3 DNA reads TGTGCCAGCAGCGAGTGGACAGGGGGCGACTATGGCTACACCTTC. Its protein is CASSEWTGGDYGYTF.

The chain joins TRBV5-3 to TRBJ2-3, with 9 bases aligning to TRBD2. TRBV5-3 is labeled an ORF, and its function is uncertain. After removal of 1 base from V and 6 bases from J, the junction contained 3 bases not matched to a gene. The CDR3 is 14 amino acids. The CDR3 here is CARSLSGRRDTQYF. The CDR3 nucleotides read TGTGCCAGAAGCTTGAGCGGGAGGAGGGATACGCAGTATTTT.

J is TRBJ2-1 and V is TRBV10-3, with D tentatively TRBD2 (5 bases). The CDR3 is 14 residues long. V was clipped by 3 bases and J by 8 bases, with 14 bases between them. CDR1 ENHRY and CDR2 SYGVKD come from the germline V gene. The CDR3 reads CAISDSSAPDEQFF. The DNA of the CDR3 is TGTGCCATCAGTGATAGTAGCGCGCCCGATGAGCAGTTCTTC.

This clone was counted a single time. The genes are TRBV4-3 and TRBJ2-3, with 9 nucleotides matching TRBD1. Trimming cost V 0 bases and J 4 bases; bases outside gene matches: 8. The CDR3 consists of 17 residues. Germline CDR1 is LGHNA and CDR2 is YSLEER. Here the CDR3 DNA reads TGCGCCAGCAGCCAAGAGCGGACAGGGGTTGGCGCAGATACGCAGTATTTT. Encoded protein: CASSQERTGVGADTQYF.

The chain is built from TRBV5-1 and TRBJ2-5; D assignment may be TRBD1 or TRBD2 (6 bases each). CDR1 and CDR2 (germline): SGHRS, YFSETQ. This CDR3 comprises 14 residues. The V end was cut by 0 bases, the J end by 5 bases, with 11 bases between. CDR3 bases: TGCGCCAGCAGCTTGGCGGGGGCTCTGGAGACCCAGTACTTC. Encoded protein: CASSLAGALETQYF.

The chain is built from TRBV28 and TRBJ1-6, with 10 bases fitting TRBD1. The CDR3 is 15 residues long. The germline V gene has CDR1 MDHEN and CDR2 SYDVKM. With V trimmed by 10 bases and J by 10 bases, 13 bases remained unmatched. The CDR3 spells CATNEGDRGGSPLHF. The CDR3, as DNA: TGTGCCACCAACGAGGGGGACAGGGGTGGGTCACCCCTCCACTTT.

The genes are TRBV11-3 and TRBJ1-2; TRBD1 might be the D (5 bases). The CDR3 covers 13 residues. V was clipped by 0 bases and J by 6 bases, with 8 bases between them. Germline CDR1 SGHNT, CDR2 YENEEA. The CDR3 nucleotides read TGTGCCAGCAGCTTAGATCGCAGGGATGGCTACACCTTC. Translation: CASSLDRRDGYTF.

This chain uses TRBV28 with TRBJ1-5; D is ambiguous. Trimming pared 3 bases from V and 2 bases from J, leaving 8 bases between. The CDR3 runs 14 residues. Germline values: CDR1 MDHEN, CDR2 SYDVKM. CDR3 bases: TGTGCCAGCAGTTTTCGGGAACGCAATCAGCCCCAGCATTTT. Translating it yields CASSFRERNQPQHF.

The chain combines TRBV18 with TRBJ2-6; no definite D call. CDR1 and CDR2 (germline): KGHSH, LQKENI. The V and J ends lost 7 bases and 0 bases respectively, with 13 bases between them. The CDR3 spans 16 residues. The CDR3 sequence: CASYSTDGSGANVLTF. CDR3 nucleotide sequence: TGTGCCAGCTATAGTACGGACGGCTCTGGGGCCAACGTCCTGACTTTC.

This chain connects TRBV3-1 (or the pseudogene TRBV3-2) to TRBJ1-6; no clear D gene. The CDR3 loop spans 13 amino acids. The V end was cut by 0 bases, the J end by 10 bases, with 7 bases between. CDR1 is LGHDT and CDR2 is YNNKEL in the germline V gene (reference sequence). The DNA of the CDR3 is TGTGCCAGCAGCCAAGAATGGAGATCACCCCTCCACTTT. It translates to CASSQEWRSPLHF.

The V and J genes are TRBV13 and TRBJ1-1; TRBD1 aligns across 7 bases. V shed 5 bases and J 0 bases; nucleotides not matched to a gene: 6. The CDR3 is 15 residues long. The germline V gene encodes CDR1 PRHDT and CDR2 FYEKMQ (reference sequence). CDR3 residues: CASSRRDSMNTEAFF. The DNA of the CDR3 is TGTGCCAGCAGCCGCCGGGACAGCATGAACACTGAAGCTTTCTTT.

This chain joins TRBV24-1 and TRBJ2-1, with 7 bases identical to TRBD2. The CDR3 covers 15 residues. The V and J ends lost 2 bases and 15 bases, in that order; junction bases with no gene match: 15. The V gene's germline CDR1 is KGHDR and CDR2 SFDVKD. Here the CDR3 DNA reads TGTGCCACCAGTGATTGGGAGGGGCTAAAGAATTGGTTGTTCTTC. This translates into CATSDWEGLKNWLFF.

This clone has more than one count but fewer than ten. The chain combines TRBV5-8 with TRBJ1-3; 7 bases line up with TRBD1. The CDR3 covers 16 residues. Trimming removed 3 bases from V and 0 bases from J; junction bases left unmatched: 6. The germline V gene encodes CDR1 SGHTS and CDR2 YDEGEE. This CDR3 is CASSSPDRLSGNTIYF. The CDR3 DNA follows: TGTGCCAGCAGCTCCCCGGACAGGCTCTCTGGAAACACCATATATTTT. Combining the CDR3 with reference TRBV5-8 and TRBJ1-3 gives the whole variable domain EAGVTQSPTHLIKTRGQQATLRCSPISGHTSVYWYQQALGLGLQFLLWYDEGEERNRGNFPPRFSGRQFPNYSSELNVNALELEDSALYLCASSSPDRLSGNTIYFGEGSWLTVV.

The CDR3 nucleotides read TGTGCCAGCACCATCGATCGATTGGGCTATGGCTACACCTTC. Its translation is CASTIDRLGYGYTF. The V and J genes are TRBV9 and TRBJ1-2; D uncertain. V was cut by 6 bases and J by 4 bases, with 16 bases left in between. The CDR3 runs to 14 residues. Germline V gene lookup returns CDR1 SGDLS and CDR2 YYNGEE. The variable domain in full, completed from reference TRBV9 and TRBJ1-2, reads DSGVTQTPKHLITATGQRVTLRCSPRSGDLSVYWYQQSLDQGLQFLIQYYNGEERAKGNILERFSAQQFPDLHSELNLSSLELGDSALYFCASTIDRLGYGYTFGSGTRLTVV.

The chain uses TRBV2 and TRBJ2-1; TRBD2 aligns across 9 bases. J gave up 13 bases and V 4 bases, and 5 bases lay outside the gene matches. The germline V gene encodes CDR1 SNHLY and CDR2 FYNNEI. This CDR3 region has 12 residues. This CDR3 reads CASSVYSGRQFF. The DNA for the CDR3 is TGTGCCAGCAGTGTTTATAGCGGGAGACAGTTCTTC. The complete variable domain, with remaining parts taken from reference TRBV2 and TRBJ2-1, reads EPEVTQTPSHQVTQMGQEVILRCVPISNHLYFYWYRQILGQKVEFLVSFYNNEISEKSEIFDDQFSVERPDGSNFTLKIRSTKLEDSAMYFCASSVYSGRQFFGPGTRLTVL.

The chain recombines TRBV7-8 with TRBJ2-7, with unresolved D. V shed 6 bases and J shed 4 bases, with 16 bases lying between them. This CDR3 comprises 14 residues. CDR1 and CDR2 (germline): SGHVS, FQNEAQ. The CDR3: CASSLGWNSYEQYF. The CDR3 DNA is TGTGCCAGCAGTTTGGGTTGGAACTCTTACGAGCAGTACTTC.

This clone has just one count. The chain carries TRBV30 and TRBJ1-1; 9 nucleotides line up with TRBD1. Germline V gives CDR1 GTSNPN, CDR2 SVGIG (reference sequence). The V gene end was trimmed by 4 bases and the J gene end by 1 base; junction bases not matched to a gene: 13. CDR3 length: 17 residues. The CDR3 here is CAWTKTGTGFANTEAFF. The DNA for the CDR3 is TGTGCCTGGACAAAAACCGGGACAGGGTTCGCGAACACTGAAGCTTTCTTT. Full variable domain (remainder filled in from reference TRBV30 and TRBJ1-1): SQTIHQWPATLVQPVGSPLSLECTVEGTSNPNLYWYRQAAGRGLQLLFYSVGIGQISSEVPQNLSASRPQDRQFILSSKKLLLSDSGFYLCAWTKTGTGFANTEAFFGQGTRLTVV.

The count of this clone is one. The chain employs TRBV19 and TRBJ2-7; tentative D call: TRBD1 (6 bases). Trimming removed 1 base from V and 4 bases from J, with 8 bases in between. The CDR3 has 13 residues. Germline lookup yields CDR1 LNHDA and CDR2 SQIVND (reference sequence). The CDR3 DNA sequence: TGTGCCAGTAGTATAGGCAGGGGTTACGAGCAGTACTTC. Residues: CASSIGRGYEQYF.

This clone was seen only a few times. The chain recombines TRBV5-1 with TRBJ2-5, with D possibly called TRBD1 or TRBD2 (5 bases each). Deletions cut 4 bases from V and 6 bases from J, with 16 bases between. This CDR3 has 14 amino acids. Germline V gives CDR1 SGHRS, CDR2 YFSETQ. The DNA of the CDR3 is TGCGCCAGCAGCGTAGGGGAGTGGGGACAGACCCAGTACTTC. This codes for CASSVGEWGQTQYF.

The count of this clone is one. The chain recombines TRBV29-1 with TRBJ2-5; possibly TRBD2 for D (5 bases). This CDR3 is built from 12 residues. V lost 7 bases, J lost 5 bases, and 14 bases lay in between. CDR1 is SQVTM and CDR2 is ANQGSEA in the germline V gene. DNA for the CDR3: TGCAGCGGGAAAGACGGGGTGGAGACCCAGTACTTC. As protein: CSGKDGVETQYF.

Points on this clone: Other DNA sequences in this specimen translate into the identical CDR3. The gene calls are TRBV4-3 and TRBJ2-5, with D unresolved. Germline CDR1 reads LGHNA; CDR2 reads YSLEER. Between the trimmed V and J ends, which lost 0 bases and 5 bases, there was a span of 7 bases. The CDR3 runs 13 residues. In DNA form, the CDR3 reads TGCGCCAGCAGCCAAGATCCAAGGGAGACCCAGTACTTC. Amino acids: CASSQDPRETQYF.

The chain recombines TRBV4-3 with TRBJ2-2; D is uncertain. This CDR3 has 17 amino acids. Germline V gene lookup returns CDR1 LGHNA and CDR2 YSLEER. The V end lost 0 bases, the J end lost 7 bases, and 18 bases lay between the germline ends. CDR3 sequence reads: CASSQESYRLESGELFF. CDR3 DNA: TGCGCCAGCAGCCAAGAATCTTACCGCCTAGAGAGCGGGGAGCTGTTTTTT.

The chain couples TRBV29-1 to TRBJ1-2, with D uncertain. V shed 4 bases and J shed 7 bases, with 13 bases lying between them. Germline V gene data show CDR1 as SQVTM and CDR2 as ANQGSEA. The CDR3 is made up of 12 amino acids. In nucleotides, the CDR3 is TGCAGCGTTGTGGTTGGCGAACCTGGCTACACCTTC. This codes for CSVVVGEPGYTF.

Comments on this clone: Other nucleotide sequences from this sample produce the same CDR3. The chain links TRBV11-2 to TRBJ1-2; D unclear. Trimming shortened V by 0 bases and J by 7 bases, and 9 bases separated the two germline ends. Germline V lookup: CDR1 SGHAT, CDR2 FQNNGV. The CDR3 contains 13 residues. The CDR3 loop is CASSLDRVAGYTF. The CDR3 bases are TGTGCCAGCAGCTTAGATCGGGTGGCTGGCTACACCTTC.

Concerning this clone: The same CDR3 is also encoded by other DNA sequences in this sample. The chain has TRBV7-2 and TRBJ1-1; D is uncertain. This CDR3 has 14 amino acids. V was clipped by 1 base and J by 1 base, with 7 bases between them. Germline V CDR1 and CDR2: SGHTA, FQGNSA. CDR3 coding DNA: TGTGCCAGCAGCTTAGTTTGGCAGAACACTGAAGCTTTCTTT. This sequence encodes CASSLVWQNTEAFF.

The count of this clone is one. CDR3 sequence (DNA): TGTGCCAGCTCACCCAGGACGTCCTACAGCGGTGAAAAACTGTTTTTT. Its protein is CASSPRTSYSGEKLFF. This chain connects TRBV18 to TRBJ1-4; D is unresolved. CDR1 and CDR2 from the germline V gene are KGHSH and LQKENI. The V and J ends lost 3 bases and 7 bases respectively, with 18 bases between them. The CDR3 loop spans 16 amino acids.

The V gene is TRBV18, the J gene TRBJ1-6; 8 bases align to TRBD1. The CDR3 is made up of 17 amino acids. Germline values: CDR1 KGHSH, CDR2 LQKENI. Germline trimming cut 1 base from V and 5 bases from J; bases unmatched to any gene: 7. The CDR3 is CASSPLPRTGNNSPLHF. In DNA form, the CDR3 reads TGTGCCAGCTCACCACTCCCGCGGACAGGGAATAATTCACCCCTCCACTTT.